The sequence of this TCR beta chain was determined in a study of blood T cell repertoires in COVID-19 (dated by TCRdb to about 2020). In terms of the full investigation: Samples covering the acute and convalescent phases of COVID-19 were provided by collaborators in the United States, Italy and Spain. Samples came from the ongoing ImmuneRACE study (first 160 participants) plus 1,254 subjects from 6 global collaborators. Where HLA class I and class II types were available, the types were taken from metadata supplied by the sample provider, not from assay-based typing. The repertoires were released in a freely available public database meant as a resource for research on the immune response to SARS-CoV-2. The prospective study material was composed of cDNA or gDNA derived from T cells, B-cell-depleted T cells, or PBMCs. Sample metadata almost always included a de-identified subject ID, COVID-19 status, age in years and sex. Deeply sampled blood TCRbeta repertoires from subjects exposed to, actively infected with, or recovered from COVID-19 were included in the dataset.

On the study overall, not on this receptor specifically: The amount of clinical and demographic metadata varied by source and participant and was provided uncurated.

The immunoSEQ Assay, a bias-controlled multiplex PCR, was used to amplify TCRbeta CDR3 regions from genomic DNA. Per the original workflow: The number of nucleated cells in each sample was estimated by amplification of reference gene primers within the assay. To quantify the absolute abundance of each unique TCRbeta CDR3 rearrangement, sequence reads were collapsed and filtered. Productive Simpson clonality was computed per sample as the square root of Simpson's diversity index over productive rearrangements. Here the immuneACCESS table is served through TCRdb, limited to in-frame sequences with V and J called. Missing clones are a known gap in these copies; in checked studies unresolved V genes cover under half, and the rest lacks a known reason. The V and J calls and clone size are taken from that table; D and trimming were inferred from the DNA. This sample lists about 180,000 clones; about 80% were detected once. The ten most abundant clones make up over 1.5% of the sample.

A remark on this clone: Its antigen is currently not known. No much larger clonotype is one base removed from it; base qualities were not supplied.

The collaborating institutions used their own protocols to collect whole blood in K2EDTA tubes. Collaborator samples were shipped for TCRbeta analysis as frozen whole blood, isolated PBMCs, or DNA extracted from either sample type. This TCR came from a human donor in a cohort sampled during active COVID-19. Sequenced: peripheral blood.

The bases read TGTGCCAGCAGTTACCCGGGATATAGCAATCAGCCCCAGCATTTT. The resulting protein is CASSYPGYSNQPQHF. The V and J segments used are TRBV6-2 or TRBV6-3 and TRBJ1-5; the D segment cannot be called with confidence. The germline V gene provides CDR1 MNHEY and CDR2 SVGEGT. The germline ends are 8 bases apart after V is trimmed by 2 bases and J by 0 bases. The CDR3 numbers 15 residues from cysteine through phenylalanine. Solely the CDR3 DNA is kept, with 45 bases framed from the first base.